The rows below give T cell receptor beta chains drawn from one sample of a study of shared clonotypes between healthy human individuals. The assay was immunoSEQ multiplex PCR, and TCRdb's table has in-frame clones only and misses some. The table includes over 2 million clones, about 90% detected once. The sequencing input was naive CD4+ T cells from PBMCs. The receptors originated from a man between 18 and 35 years old in good health. Some clones in this sample may be carry-over from other donors' samples. Both conserved end residues are part of each CDR3. Each record gives: J gene, D gene, clone size, V gene, CDR3 DNA, CDR3 protein. D genes are given only for firm matches. Clone size, where shown, is once, few, many, or a class for clones that have expanded.

>TRBJ2-1|-|once|TRBV4-2
TGTGCCAGCAGCCAAGACGGGGTTGGCGAGCAGTTCTTC
CASSQDGVGEQFF
>TRBJ2-1|TRBD2|-|TRBV5-1
TGCGCCAGCAGCCCCTGGGCGGGAGTAAAGGAAAATGAGCAGTTCTTC
CASSPWAGVKENEQFF
>TRBJ2-1|-|-|TRBV7-2
TGTGCCAGCAGCCCCCCGGGTAGCGGAGCCTACAATGAGCAGTTCTTC
CASSPPGSGAYNEQFF
>TRBJ2-2|TRBD2|-|TRBV7-3
TGTGCCAGCAGCCAATTACCCCGGACTAGCGGGATGTCCGGGGAGCTGTTTTTT
CASSQLPRTSGMSGELFF
>TRBJ2-5|-|-|TRBV5-1
TGCGCCAGCAGCTTGTCTCCAGGGGAGACCCAGTACTTC
CASSLSPGETQYF
>TRBJ1-1|-|-|TRBV27
TGTGCCAGCAGTTCCCCACACCTTAACACTGAAGCTTTCTTT
CASSSPHLNTEAFF
>TRBJ2-3|-|-|TRBV2
TGTGCCAGCATATTATCGCGGGTTGGTACGCAGTATTTT
CASILSRVGTQYF
>TRBJ2-3|TRBD2|-|TRBV5-1
TGCGCCAGCAGCTTACCCCGGGGGGACCTCCCCACAGATACGCAGTATTTT
CASSLPRGDLPTDTQYF
>TRBJ2-7|-|-|TRBV7-9
TGTGCCAGCAGCTTAGAGGTCACAAGCTCCTACGAGCAGTACTTC
CASSLEVTSSYEQYF
>TRBJ2-4|-|once|TRBV10-2
TGCGCCAGCAGTGAGTCGTGGAGGATAGCCAAAAACATTCAGTACTTC
CASSESWRIAKNIQYF
>TRBJ2-3|-|-|TRBV5-1
TGCGCCAGCAACCCGGGGGCTGGTGATACGCAGTATTTT
CASNPGAGDTQYF
>TRBJ1-2|-|-|TRBV4-2
TGTGCCAGCAGCCTTCGGGAGTATGGCTACACCTTC
CASSLREYGYTF
>TRBJ2-2|-|-|TRBV5-8
TGTGCCAGCAGCTTAAGGGAGGCAGGGTGGCGGTCCGGGGAGCTGTTTTTT
CASSLREAGWRSGELFF
>TRBJ2-7|TRBD2|-|TRBV10-3
TGTGCCATCACCCCGGGGGAGGGCCCCTACGAGCAGTACTTC
CAITPGEGPYEQYF
>TRBJ2-4|-|-|TRBV2
TGTGCCAGCAGTGATGTAGCGGACCTAGCCAAAAACATTCAGTACTTC
CASSDVADLAKNIQYF
>TRBJ2-3|TRBD2|-|TRBV29-1
TGCAGCGTTCGACTAGCGGGAGTGCCAGATACGCAGTATTTT
CSVRLAGVPDTQYF
>TRBJ2-7|TRBD2|-|TRBV27
TGTGCCAGCAGTTTAACTAGCGGGAGAGGGGGATGGTACGAGCAGTACTTC
CASSLTSGRGGWYEQYF
>TRBJ2-7|TRBD1|-|TRBV19
TGTGCCAGTAGTACCACGGGACAGGGAGGCGAGCAGTACTTC
CASSTTGQGGEQYF
>TRBJ2-1|-|-|TRBV14
TGTGCCAGCAGCCAAGAGCTCTGGGATGAGCAGTTCTTC
CASSQELWDEQFF
>TRBJ2-3|-|-|TRBV9
TGTGCCAGCAGCGTACCCCGGGCGGAGAGCACAGATACGCAGTATTTT
CASSVPRAESTDTQYF
>TRBJ1-4|TRBD1|few|TRBV25-1
TGTGCCAGCAGTAAGCCGGGACAGGGGAATGAAAAACTGTTTTTT
CASSKPGQGNEKLFF
>TRBJ2-7|-|-|TRBV30
TGTGCCTGGAGTGTACACAGGGAGTTTCCCTACGAGCAGTACTTC
CAWSVHREFPYEQYF
>TRBJ1-4|TRBD1|-|TRBV4-1
TGCGCCAGCAGCCAACCCGACAGGGGGCAATGGGAAAAACTGTTTTTT
CASSQPDRGQWEKLFF
>TRBJ1-1|-|-|TRBV27
TGTGCCAGCAGTTTAAGGTTGAGCGGGGAAGCTTTCTTT
CASSLRLSGEAFF
>TRBJ2-3|-|-|TRBV6-5
TGTGCCAGCAGTAACAGGGGGGGGACAGATACGCAGTATTTT
CASSNRGGTDTQYF
>TRBJ2-3|TRBD2|-|TRBV7-9
TGTGCCAGCAGCTTGGCTGGGACTAGCGGAAGCACAGATACGCAGTATTTT
CASSLAGTSGSTDTQYF
>TRBJ2-2|-|-|TRBV9
TGTGCCAGCAGCGAGGCCTGGACCAGGAACACCGGGGAGCTGTTTTTT
CASSEAWTRNTGELFF
>TRBJ1-1|-|-|TRBV29-1
TGCAGCGTTGTTCCAGCGAACACTGAAGCTTTCTTT
CSVVPANTEAFF
>TRBJ2-3|TRBD2|-|TRBV7-3
TGTGCCAGCAGCTCCGGGACTAGCGGGAGTGGAGATACGCAGTATTTT
CASSSGTSGSGDTQYF
>TRBJ2-3|-|-|TRBV30
TGTGCCTGGAGTCGCACAGATACGCAGTATTTT
CAWSRTDTQYF
>TRBJ2-7|TRBD1|-|TRBV7-9
TGTGCCAGCAGCCCCCCCGGGACAGGGGGCAACGAGCAGTACTTC
CASSPPGTGGNEQYF
>TRBJ1-1|-|-|TRBV5-6
TGTGCCAGCAGCGGTACAGGGATTACTGAAGCTTTCTTT
CASSGTGITEAFF
>TRBJ2-7|-|-|TRBV27
TGTGCCAGCAACCTAACCTACGAGCAGTACTTC
CASNLTYEQYF
>TRBJ2-7|-|once|TRBV6-1
TGTGCCAGCAGTCCACAGGATAAGCAGTACTTC
CASSPQDKQYF
>TRBJ1-5|-|-|TRBV9
TGTGCCAGCAGCGTAGGATGGGGGGATGGATTCAATCAGCCCCAGCATTTT
CASSVGWGDGFNQPQHF
>TRBJ2-1|-|-|TRBV28
TGTGCCAGCAGTAAACCTCGGCCTAGCTATTACAATGAGCAGTTCTTC
CASSKPRPSYYNEQFF
>TRBJ1-5|-|few|TRBV2
TGTGCCAGCACCGGACGGCCCAATCAGCCCCAGCATTTT
CASTGRPNQPQHF
>TRBJ1-1|TRBD1|-|TRBV18
TGTGCCAGCTCACCGGACAGGGCGGGGACTGAAGCTTTCTTT
CASSPDRAGTEAFF
>TRBJ2-7|TRBD2|-|TRBV10-2
TGCGCCAGCAAGGCGGGAGACTACGAGCAGTACTTC
CASKAGDYEQYF
>TRBJ2-1|-|-|TRBV9
TGTGCCAGCAGCGTATTCTCCCAGGGTAGCGCCTACAATGAGCAGTTCTTC
CASSVFSQGSAYNEQFF
>TRBJ2-5|TRBD1|-|TRBV10-3
TGTGCCATCAGTGGGAGGGACAGGGAGACCCAGTACTTC
CAISGRDRETQYF
>TRBJ1-2|-|-|TRBV6-5
TGTGCCAGCAGTCCCTCGGGGGGAATATATGGCTACACCTTC
CASSPSGGIYGYTF
>TRBJ1-1|TRBD1|few|TRBV2
TGTGCCAGCAGGACTGAGACAGGGGTGAGCACTGAAGCTTTCTTT
CASRTETGVSTEAFF
>TRBJ2-7|TRBD1|-|TRBV5-1
TGCGCCAGCAGCGTACTACAGGGGGGGCAGTACTTC
CASSVLQGGQYF
>TRBJ2-3|-|-|TRBV21-1
TGTGCCAGCAGCAAAGACCGTAGGCGGGAGGGTTGGGGCACAGATACGCAGTATTTT
CASSKDRRREGWGTDTQYF
>TRBJ2-5|-|-|TRBV18
TGTGCCAGCTCACGGCAATCGTACCAAGAGACCCAGTACTTC
CASSRQSYQETQYF
>TRBJ2-6|-|-|TRBV18
TGTGCCAGCTCACCAGACTTCTCTGGGGCCAACGTCCTGACTTTC
CASSPDFSGANVLTF
>TRBJ2-3|-|-|TRBV2
TGTGCCAGCCAACTTACAGATACGCAGTATTTT
CASQLTDTQYF
>TRBJ2-3|TRBD2|-|TRBV7-2
TGTGCCAGCAGCATGGGACTAGCGGGAAGCACAGATACGCAGTATTTT
CASSMGLAGSTDTQYF
>TRBJ1-2|-|-|TRBV4-1
TGCGCCAGCAGCCAAGGTCAGACAAACTATGGCTACACCTTC
CASSQGQTNYGYTF
>TRBJ1-1|-|-|TRBV6-5
TGTGCCAGCAGTGAATATGAAGCTTTCTTT
CASSEYEAFF
>TRBJ1-2|-|-|TRBV28
TGTGCCAGCAGACTTAGTAACTATGGCTACACCTTC
CASRLSNYGYTF